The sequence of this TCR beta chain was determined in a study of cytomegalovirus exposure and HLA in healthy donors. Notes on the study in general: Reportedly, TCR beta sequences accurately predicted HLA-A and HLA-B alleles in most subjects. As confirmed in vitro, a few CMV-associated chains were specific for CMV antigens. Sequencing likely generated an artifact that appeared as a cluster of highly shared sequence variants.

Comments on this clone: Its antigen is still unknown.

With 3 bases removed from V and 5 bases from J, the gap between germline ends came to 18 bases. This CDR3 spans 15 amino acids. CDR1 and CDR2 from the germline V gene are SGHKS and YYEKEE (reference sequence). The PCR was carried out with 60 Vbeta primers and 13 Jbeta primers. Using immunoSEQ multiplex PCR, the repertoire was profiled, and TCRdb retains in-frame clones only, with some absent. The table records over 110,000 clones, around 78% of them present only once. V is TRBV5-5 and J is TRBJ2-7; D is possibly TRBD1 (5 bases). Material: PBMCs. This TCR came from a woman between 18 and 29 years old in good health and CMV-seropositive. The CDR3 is CASSSIQVVGNEQYF. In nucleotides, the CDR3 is TGTGCCAGCAGCTCGATACAGGTAGTTGGGAACGAGCAGTACTTC.